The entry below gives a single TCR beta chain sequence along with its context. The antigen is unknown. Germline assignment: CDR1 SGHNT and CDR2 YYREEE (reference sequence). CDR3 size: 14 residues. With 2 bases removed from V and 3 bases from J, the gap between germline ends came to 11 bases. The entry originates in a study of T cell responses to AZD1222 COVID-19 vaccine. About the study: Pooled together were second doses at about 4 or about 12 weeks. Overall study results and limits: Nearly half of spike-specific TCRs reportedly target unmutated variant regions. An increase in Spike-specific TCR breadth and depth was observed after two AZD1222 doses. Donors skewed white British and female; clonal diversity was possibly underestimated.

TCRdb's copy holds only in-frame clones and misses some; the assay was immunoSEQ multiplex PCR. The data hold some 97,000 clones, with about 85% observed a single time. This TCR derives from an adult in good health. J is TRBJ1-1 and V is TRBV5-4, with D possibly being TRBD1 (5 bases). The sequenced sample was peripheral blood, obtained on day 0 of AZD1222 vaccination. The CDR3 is CASSFGGLDTEAFF. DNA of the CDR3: TGTGCCAGCAGCTTCGGGGGACTTGACACTGAAGCTTTCTTT. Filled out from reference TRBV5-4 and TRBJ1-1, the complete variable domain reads ETGVTQSPTHLIKTRGQQVTLRCSSQSGHNTVSWYQQALGQGPQFIFQYYREEENGRGNFPPRFSGLQFPNYSSELNVNALELDDSALYLCASSFGGLDTEAFFGQGTRLTVV.